A selection of T cell receptor beta chains follows, all from one sample in a study of control samples from healthy donors and cancer patients. Method: immunoSEQ multiplex PCR; TCRdb's copy keeps in-frame clones and lacks some. The data show roughly 150,000 clones, with approximately 93% seen just once and 2% to 2.5% held by the top ten. Sequencing was done on a sample of blood. These receptors originate from a man over 45 in good health. CDR3s include the opening cysteine and the closing phenylalanine or tryptophan. The D gene is left open where the match is weak. Clone size is given for some rows only: seen once, a few or many times, or a class if the clone is expanded.

d_call j_call clone_size v_call cdr3_nt cdr3_aa
. TRBJ1-1 few TRBV6-5 TGTGCCAGCAAGAGGACAACCAACACTGAAGCTTTCTTT CASKRTTNTEAFF
TRBD1 TRBJ2-1 . TRBV25-1 TGTGCCAGCAGTGGGGGACAGGCGGGCGATGAGCAGTTCTTC CASSGGQAGDEQFF
TRBD2 TRBJ2-3 . TRBV19 TGTGCCAGTAGCAAACGACTAGCGGGAGGGCAATCCACAGATACGCAGTATTTT CASSKRLAGGQSTDTQYF
. TRBJ1-2 many TRBV11-2 TGTGCCAGCAGCCGAAAAGAGTCCAGTGGCTACACCTTC CASSRKESSGYTF
TRBD1 TRBJ1-4 . TRBV29-1 TGCAGCGTTGGGTACAGGGGGCGGACTAATGAAAAACTGTTTTTT CSVGYRGRTNEKLFF
. TRBJ2-7 once TRBV6-5 TGTGCCAGCACCCCCCTGCTTGGGGGTGCCTACGAGCAGTACTTC CASTPLLGGAYEQYF
. TRBJ1-2 . TRBV18 TGTGCCAGCTCACCTTTGGCCGACGGTTATGGCTACACCTTC CASSPLADGYGYTF
. TRBJ1-1 once TRBV10-3 TGTGCCATCAGTGAGTCCGACCAAGCTTTCTTT CAISESDQAFF
TRBD2 TRBJ2-1 . TRBV24-1 TGTGCCACCAGTGACCCCGGGACTAGCGGATACAATGAGCAGTTCTTC CATSDPGTSGYNEQFF
. TRBJ1-6 . TRBV11-2 TGTGCCAGCAGCCCCACAGGGTCGCGATCACCCCTCCACTTT CASSPTGSRSPLHF
TRBD2 TRBJ2-1 . TRBV28 TGTGCCAGCAGTCCTCCGGGACTAGCGGGAGGGTCGTCCTACAATGAGCAGTTCTTC CASSPPGLAGGSSYNEQFF
TRBD1 TRBJ1-3 . TRBV6-6 TGTGCCAGCAGCTACTCACAGGGGAACTCTGGAAACACCATATATTTT CASSYSQGNSGNTIYF
. TRBJ2-1 . TRBV11-2 TGTGCCAGCAGCTTAGGCCTGAGCAATGAGCAGTTCTTC CASSLGLSNEQFF
. TRBJ2-2 . TRBV6-6 TGTGCCAGCAGTTACCGGGGGGCTGACACCGGGGAGCTGTTTTTT CASSYRGADTGELFF
. TRBJ1-2 . TRBV27 TGTGCCAGCAGTTTAGGGGGAGCTAACTATGGCTACACCTTC CASSLGGANYGYTF
TRBD1 TRBJ2-1 . TRBV28 TGTGCCAGCAGGGGGACAGGGTTTGATGAGCAGTTCTTC CASRGTGFDEQFF
TRBD1 TRBJ1-1 . TRBV19 TGTGCCAGTAGTATAAGGCAGGGGGCCAGTGAAGCTTTCTTT CASSIRQGASEAFF
. TRBJ2-7 once TRBV7-9 TGTGCCAGCAGCTTAGTAGGCAGAAACTACGAGCAGTACTTC CASSLVGRNYEQYF
. TRBJ1-6 . TRBV6-5 TGTGCCATCCACCCCAGCTCCTATAATTCATCCCTCCACTTT CAIHPSSYNSSLHF
. TRBJ1-3 . TRBV18 TGTGCCAGCTCACCAAGCGTGAGCTCTGGAAACACCATATATTTT CASSPSVSSGNTIYF
TRBD1 TRBJ1-2 . TRBV6-5 TGCGCCAGCAATGGGGGACAGGGGAAGAACTATGGCTACACCTTC CASNGGQGKNYGYTF
TRBD1 TRBJ1-5 . TRBV7-2 TGTGCCAGCAGCTCCCGACAGGGGGGTCAGCCCCAGCATTTT CASSSRQGGQPQHF
. TRBJ2-1 . TRBV7-3 TGTGCCAGCAGCTTCTACGGGACCAACAATGAGCAGTTCTTC CASSFYGTNNEQFF
. TRBJ1-2 . TRBV2 TGTGCCAGCACCCGTGAAGGGTACTATGGCTACACCTTC CASTREGYYGYTF
. TRBJ2-3 . TRBV6-2/TRBV6-3 TGTGCCAGCAGTTACGTGGGACTCCGCACAGATACGCAGTATTTT CASSYVGLRTDTQYF
. TRBJ1-5 . TRBV6-2/TRBV6-3 TGTGCCAGCAGTTACTGGTCAGAAGGTCAGCCCCAGCATTTT CASSYWSEGQPQHF
TRBD2 TRBJ2-5 . TRBV28 TGTGCCAGCCGTGGGGCGGGAGGGGGCCAAGAGACCCAGTACTTC CASRGAGGGQETQYF
TRBD2 TRBJ2-4 . TRBV14 TGTGCCAGCAGCCAAGATAGCAAGCGGGAGGCCAAAAACATTCAGTACTTC CASSQDSKREAKNIQYF
. TRBJ1-5 . TRBV6-5 TGTGCCAGCAGTTACTCGACCCCTTCGGGCAATCAGCCCCAGCATTTT CASSYSTPSGNQPQHF
. TRBJ1-2 . TRBV3-1/TRBV3-2 TGTGCCAGCAGTGCCGGCGAGTCCTATGGCTACACCTTC CASSAGESYGYTF
. TRBJ2-1 once TRBV9 TGTGCCAGCAGCGTAGGTCTGCGGACCTTCTACAATGAGCAGTTCTTC CASSVGLRTFYNEQFF
. TRBJ2-7 . TRBV5-1 TGCGCCAGCAGCTTGGGACAGACGTTCTACGAGCAGTACTTC CASSLGQTFYEQYF
. TRBJ2-5 once TRBV29-1 TGCAGCGTTCGGAGGGACAGAGTTCAAGAGACCCAGTACTTC CSVRRDRVQETQYF
TRBD1 TRBJ2-7 . TRBV2 TGTGCCAGCGGGGGGACAGGGACCTACGAGCAGTACTTC CASGGTGTYEQYF
TRBD1 TRBJ2-7 . TRBV16 TGTGCCAGCAGCCAATCCAGGACAGGGAACGAGCAGTACTTC CASSQSRTGNEQYF
TRBD1 TRBJ2-7 . TRBV2 TGTGCCAGCAGGAGGGGCCGACAGGGTCCTACCTACGAGCAGTACTTC CASRRGRQGPTYEQYF
. TRBJ1-2 . TRBV10-3 TGTGCCATCAGTGATCAACAGGGTTACTATGGCTACACCTTC CAISDQQGYYGYTF
. TRBJ2-7 . TRBV14 TGTGCCAGCAGCCAAGGGGGCAGCCAGTACTTC CASSQGGSQYF
TRBD2 TRBJ2-3 . TRBV3-1/TRBV3-2 TGTGCCAGCAGCCAAGTCCGACTAGCGAAGAAAATACATACGCAGTATTTT CASSQVRLAKKIHTQYF
TRBD2 TRBJ2-1 . TRBV5-1 TGCGCCAGCAGCTTGTATACAGCGGGAGGGCCCCAAGGGCAGTTCTTC CASSLYTAGGPQGQFF
. TRBJ2-1 . TRBV5-6 TGTGCCAGCAGGCCTACGCCCCATCCGGAGCAGTTCTTC CASRPTPHPEQFF
. TRBJ1-1 once TRBV15 TGTGCCACCAGCAGGTCCGGGACGGATCTTGAAGCTTTCTTT CATSRSGTDLEAFF
TRBD1 TRBJ1-3 . TRBV28 TGTGCCAGCAGTTCTGTCCCGGGACAGGGGAAGGACACCATATATTTT CASSSVPGQGKDTIYF
. TRBJ1-6 . TRBV6-4 TGTGCCAGCAGCGGACCGCTTCAAACACCCCTCCACTTT CASSGPLQTPLHF
. TRBJ1-5 . TRBV29-1 TGCAGCGTTCAGGAGGGAAATTATAGCAATCAGCCCCAGCATTTT CSVQEGNYSNQPQHF
. TRBJ2-7 . TRBV3-1/TRBV3-2 TGTGCCAGCAGCCGAACCCCCTACGAGCAGTACTTC CASSRTPYEQYF
TRBD2 TRBJ2-1 . TRBV28 TGTGCCAGCAGTTCTTTGCTCATTACCCTGGGACTAGCGGAATACAATGAGCAGTTCTTC CASSSLLITLGLAEYNEQFF
. TRBJ2-1 . TRBV5-1 TGCGCCAGCAGCTTGGGCCGGGTCTACAATGAGCAGTTCTTC CASSLGRVYNEQFF